Detailed here is one T cell receptor beta chain. This sample was taken from a study of blood T cell repertoires in COVID-19. The data were produced by immunoSEQ multiplex PCR, yet TCRdb's version contains in-frame clones alone and is incomplete. This table holds around 190,000 clones, 85% found once. V lost 8 bases and J lost 0, with 8 bases in between. The CDR3 is made up of 13 amino acids. CDR1 and CDR2 (germline): MNHEY, SMNVEV (reference sequence). This TCR came from a woman of 80 years or more with acute or convalescent COVID-19. Sequencing was done on a sample of peripheral blood. The chain uses TRBV27 and TRBJ1-5, with no clear D. The CDR3 loop reads CASSSYSNQPQHF. The CDR3 region has the DNA TGTGCCAGCTCCAGTTATAGCAATCAGCCCCAGCATTTT.